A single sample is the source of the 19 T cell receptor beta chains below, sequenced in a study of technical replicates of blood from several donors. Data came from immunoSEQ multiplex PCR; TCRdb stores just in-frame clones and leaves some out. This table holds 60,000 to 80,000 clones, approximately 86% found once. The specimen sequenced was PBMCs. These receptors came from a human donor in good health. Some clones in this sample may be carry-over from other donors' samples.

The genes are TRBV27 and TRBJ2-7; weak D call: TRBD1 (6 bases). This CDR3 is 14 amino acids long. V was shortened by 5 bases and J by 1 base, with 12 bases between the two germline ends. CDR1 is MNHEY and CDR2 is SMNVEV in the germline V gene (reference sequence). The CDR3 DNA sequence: TGTGCCAGCAGTACACGACAGGAGTCCTACGAGCAGTACTTC. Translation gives CASSTRQESYEQYF.

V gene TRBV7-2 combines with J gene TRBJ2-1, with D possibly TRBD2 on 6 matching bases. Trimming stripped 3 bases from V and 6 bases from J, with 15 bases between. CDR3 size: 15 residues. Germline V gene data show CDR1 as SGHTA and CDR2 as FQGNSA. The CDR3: CASSLVGQGGNEQFF. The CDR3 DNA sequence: TGTGCCAGCAGCTTGGTAGGGCAGGGAGGCAATGAGCAGTTCTTC.

The DNA of the CDR3 is TGTGCCAGCAGCCCACGGGACAGGGCAAATGAGCAGTTCTTC. Its protein is CASSPRDRANEQFF. The rearrangement joins TRBV5-4 to TRBJ2-1; 9 bases line up with TRBD1. V shed 4 bases, J shed 7 bases, and the junction held 6 bases outside the gene matches. This CDR3 has 14 amino acids. CDR1 is SGHNT, CDR2 YYREEE, per germline (reference sequence).

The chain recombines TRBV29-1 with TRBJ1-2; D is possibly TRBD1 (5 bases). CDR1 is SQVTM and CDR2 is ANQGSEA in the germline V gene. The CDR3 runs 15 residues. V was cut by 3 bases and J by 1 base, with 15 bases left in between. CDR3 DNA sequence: TGCAGCGTTGATGGGGAGGGGCTCCTTAACTATGGCTACACCTTC. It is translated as CSVDGEGLLNYGYTF.

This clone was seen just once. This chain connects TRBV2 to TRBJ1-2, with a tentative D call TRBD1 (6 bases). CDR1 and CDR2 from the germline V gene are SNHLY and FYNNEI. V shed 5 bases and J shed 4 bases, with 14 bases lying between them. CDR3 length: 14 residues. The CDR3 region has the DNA TGTGCCAGCAGTTATTCAGGGACAATCTATGGCTACACCTTC. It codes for CASSYSGTIYGYTF. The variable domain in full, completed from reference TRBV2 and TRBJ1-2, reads EPEVTQTPSHQVTQMGQEVILRCVPISNHLYFYWYRQILGQKVEFLVSFYNNEISEKSEIFDDQFSVERPDGSNFTLKIRSTKLEDSAMYFCASSYSGTIYGYTFGSGTRLTVV.

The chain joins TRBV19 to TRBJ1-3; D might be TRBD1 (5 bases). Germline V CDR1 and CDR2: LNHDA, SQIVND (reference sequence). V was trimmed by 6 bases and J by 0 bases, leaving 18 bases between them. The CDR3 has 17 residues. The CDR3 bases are TGTGCCAGTAGCTACAGGCAGGGCCGTAACTCTGGAAACACCATATATTTT. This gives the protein CASSYRQGRNSGNTIYF.

The CDR3 loop reads CASSELAGDYNEQFF. CDR3 nucleotides: TGTGCCAGTAGTGAGCTAGCGGGGGACTACAATGAGCAGTTCTTC. The chain recombines TRBV19 with TRBJ2-1, with 10 bases aligning to TRBD2. V gave up 5 bases and J gave up 3 bases; unmatched junction bases: 4. Germline loops: CDR1 LNHDA, CDR2 SQIVND (reference sequence). This CDR3 region has 15 residues.

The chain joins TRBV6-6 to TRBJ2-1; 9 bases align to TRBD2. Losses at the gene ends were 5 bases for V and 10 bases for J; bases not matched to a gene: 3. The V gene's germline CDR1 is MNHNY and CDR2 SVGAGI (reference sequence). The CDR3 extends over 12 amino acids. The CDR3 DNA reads TGTGCCAGCAGTACGACTAGCGGCGAGCAGTTCTTC. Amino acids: CASSTTSGEQFF.

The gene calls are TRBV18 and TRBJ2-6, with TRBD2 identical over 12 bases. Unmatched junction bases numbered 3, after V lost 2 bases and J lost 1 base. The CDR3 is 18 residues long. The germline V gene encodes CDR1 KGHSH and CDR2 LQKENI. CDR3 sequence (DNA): TGTGCCAGCTCACCATATACTAGCGGGGGGTCTGGGGCCAACGTCCTGACTTTC. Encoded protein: CASSPYTSGGSGANVLTF.

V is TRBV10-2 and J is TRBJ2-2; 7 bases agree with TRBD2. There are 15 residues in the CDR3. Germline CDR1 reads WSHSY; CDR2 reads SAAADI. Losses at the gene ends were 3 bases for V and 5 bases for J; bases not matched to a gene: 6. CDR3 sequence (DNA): TGCGCCAGCAGTGACGGACTAGTTTGGACCGGGGAGCTGTTTTTT. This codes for CASSDGLVWTGELFF.

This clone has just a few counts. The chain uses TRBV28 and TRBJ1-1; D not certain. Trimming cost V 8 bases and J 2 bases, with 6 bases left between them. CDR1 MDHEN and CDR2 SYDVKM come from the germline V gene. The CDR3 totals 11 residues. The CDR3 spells CASCDNTEAFF. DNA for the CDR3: TGTGCCAGCTGCGATAACACTGAAGCTTTCTTT. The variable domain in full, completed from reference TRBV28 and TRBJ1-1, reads DVKVTQSSRYLVKRTGEKVFLECVQDMDHENMFWYRQDPGLGLRLIYFSYDVKMKEKGDIPEGYSVSREKKERFSLILESASTNQTSMYLCASCDNTEAFFGQGTRLTVV.

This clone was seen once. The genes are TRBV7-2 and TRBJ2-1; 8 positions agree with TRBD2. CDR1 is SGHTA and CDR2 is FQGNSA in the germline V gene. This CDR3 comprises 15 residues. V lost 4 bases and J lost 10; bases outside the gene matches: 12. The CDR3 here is CASSSSISGVGEQFF. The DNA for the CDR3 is TGTGCCAGCAGCTCCTCGATTAGCGGGGTGGGAGAGCAGTTCTTC.

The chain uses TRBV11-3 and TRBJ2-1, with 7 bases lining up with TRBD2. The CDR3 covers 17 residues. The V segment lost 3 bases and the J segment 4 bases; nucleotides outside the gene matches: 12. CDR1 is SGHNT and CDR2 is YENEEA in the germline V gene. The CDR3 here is CASSLGWEGGVYNEQFF. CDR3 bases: TGTGCCAGCAGCTTGGGATGGGAGGGTGGGGTTTACAATGAGCAGTTCTTC.

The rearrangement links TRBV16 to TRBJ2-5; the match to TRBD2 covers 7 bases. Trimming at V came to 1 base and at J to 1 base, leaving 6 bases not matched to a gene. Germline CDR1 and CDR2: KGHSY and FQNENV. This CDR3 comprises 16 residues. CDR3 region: CASSQYLAALQETQYF. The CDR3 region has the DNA TGTGCCAGCAGCCAATATCTAGCGGCCCTCCAAGAGACCCAGTACTTC.

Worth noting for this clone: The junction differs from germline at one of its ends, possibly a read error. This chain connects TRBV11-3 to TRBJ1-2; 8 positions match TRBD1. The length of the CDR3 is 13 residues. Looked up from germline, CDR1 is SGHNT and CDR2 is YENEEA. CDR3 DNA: TGTGCCAGCAGCCCGGAGGACAGGGATGCCCAGCGATTC. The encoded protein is CASSPEDRDAQRF.

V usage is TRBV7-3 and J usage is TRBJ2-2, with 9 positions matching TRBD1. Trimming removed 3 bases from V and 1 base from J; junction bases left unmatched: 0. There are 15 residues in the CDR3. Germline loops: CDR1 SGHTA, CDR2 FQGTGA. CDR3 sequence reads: CASSLGQGNTGELFF. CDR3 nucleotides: TGTGCCAGCAGCTTGGGACAGGGGAACACCGGGGAGCTGTTTTTT.

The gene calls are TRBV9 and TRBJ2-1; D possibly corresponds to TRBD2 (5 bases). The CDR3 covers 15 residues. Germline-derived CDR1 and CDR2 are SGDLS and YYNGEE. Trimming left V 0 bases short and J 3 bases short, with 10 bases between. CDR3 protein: CASSVAGEGYNEQFF. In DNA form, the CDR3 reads TGTGCCAGCAGCGTAGCGGGTGAGGGCTACAATGAGCAGTTCTTC.

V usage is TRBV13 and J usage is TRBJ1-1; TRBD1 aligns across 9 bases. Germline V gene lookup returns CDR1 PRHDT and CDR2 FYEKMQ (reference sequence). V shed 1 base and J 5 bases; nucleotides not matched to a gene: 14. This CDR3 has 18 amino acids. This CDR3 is CASSLVRPGQGMRTEAFF. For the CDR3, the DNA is TGTGCCAGCAGCTTAGTACGACCGGGACAGGGTATGCGGACTGAAGCTTTCTTT.

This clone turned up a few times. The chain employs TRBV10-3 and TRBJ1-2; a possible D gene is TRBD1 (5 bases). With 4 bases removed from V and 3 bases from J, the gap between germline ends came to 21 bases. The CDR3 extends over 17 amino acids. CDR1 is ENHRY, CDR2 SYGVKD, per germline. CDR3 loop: CAISGGRYSTLDYGYTF. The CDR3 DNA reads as TGTGCCATCAGTGGGGGCAGGTATTCGACCCTCGACTATGGCTACACCTTC.